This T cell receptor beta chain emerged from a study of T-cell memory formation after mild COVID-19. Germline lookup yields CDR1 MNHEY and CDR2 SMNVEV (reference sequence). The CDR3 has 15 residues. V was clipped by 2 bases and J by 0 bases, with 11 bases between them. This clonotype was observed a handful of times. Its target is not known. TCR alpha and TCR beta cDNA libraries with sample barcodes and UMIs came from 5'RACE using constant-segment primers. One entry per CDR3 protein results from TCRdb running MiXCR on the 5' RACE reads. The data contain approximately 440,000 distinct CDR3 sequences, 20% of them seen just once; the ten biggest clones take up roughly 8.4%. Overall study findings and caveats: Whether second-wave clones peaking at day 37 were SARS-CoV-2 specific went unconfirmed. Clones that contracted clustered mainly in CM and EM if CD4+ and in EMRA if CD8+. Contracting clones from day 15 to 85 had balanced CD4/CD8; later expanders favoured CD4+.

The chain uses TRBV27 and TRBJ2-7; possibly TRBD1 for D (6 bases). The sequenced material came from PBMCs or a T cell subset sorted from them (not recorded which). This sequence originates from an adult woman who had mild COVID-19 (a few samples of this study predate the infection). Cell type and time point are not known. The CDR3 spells CASSLGQLSSYEQYF. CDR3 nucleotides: TGTGCCAGCAGTTTAGGACAGTTGAGCTCCTACGAGCAGTACTTC.